The T cell receptor (beta chain) under discussion was sequenced for a study of technical replicates of blood from a handful of donors. V was shortened by 7 bases and J by 5 bases, with 14 bases between the two germline ends. The CDR3 loop spans 13 amino acids. Per germline, CDR1 SGHVS and CDR2 FQNEAQ. Method: immunoSEQ multiplex PCR; TCRdb's copy keeps in-frame clones and lacks some. The table has around 70,000 clones, just under 95% seen once. Specimen: T cells isolated from PBMCs. The V and J genes are TRBV7-8 and TRBJ2-5; D is uncertain. The sequence derives from a human donor in good health. The CDR3 DNA follows: TGTGCCAGCACCCAAACACCGGAGGAGACCCAGTACTTC. It specifies CASTQTPEETQYF. The variable domain in full, with the rest retrieved from reference TRBV7-8 and TRBJ2-5, is GAGVSQSPRYKVAKRGQDVALRCDPISGHVSLFWYQQALGQGPEFLTYFQNEAQLDKSGLPSDRFFAERPEGSVSTLKIQRTQQEDSAVYLCASTQTPEETQYFGPGTRLLVL.